The T cell receptor (beta chain) under discussion was sequenced for a study of Ad26.COV2.S vaccination and SARS-CoV-2 variants. In the study overall: The donor was enrolled in the Ad26.COV2.S arm of the COV1001 trial.

Treatment given: 15 to 20 received Ad26.COV2.S at low or high dose, single or two shots; roughly five received placebo; per-sample allocation not given. At day 63 after the first vaccine or placebo injection, samples were drawn. The trim removed 4 bases at V and 3 bases at J, leaving 12 bases unmatched. There are 16 residues in the CDR3. The germline V gene encodes CDR1 SGHDT and CDR2 YYEEEE. Generated by immunoSEQ multiplex PCR, the TCRdb table keeps only in-frame clones and is missing some. Of a few hundred thousand clones listed, 88% were seen once; the top ten hold around 3.6%. The sample was peripheral blood, taken in a trial of Ad26.COV2.S vaccine versus placebo. This clonotype originated in a person aged 18 to 59 who received the Ad26.COV2.S COVID-19 vaccine or a placebo. The chain is built from TRBV5-6 and TRBJ2-7, with TRBD1 matching over 8 bases. The CDR3 coding sequence is TGTGCCAGCAGCGCCGGGACAGGCGAGACACTCTACGAGCAGTACTTC. It is translated as CASSAGTGETLYEQYF.